These 20 T cell receptor beta chains originate from one sample sequenced in a study of T-cell reconstitution after alpha-beta-depleted transplantation in children. Unique molecular identifiers were used in preparing the TCRbeta library. MiXCR was run by TCRdb on the PCR reads, yielding one entry per CDR3 protein. The table has fewer than 700,000 distinct CDR3 sequences, 20% to 25% seen once. The sample here was PBMCs, mostly from graft donor cells, taken 360 days after TCRalphabeta/CD19-depleted stem cell transplant. These receptors all stem from a boy younger than two who had a stem cell transplant for acute myeloid leukemia, so the T cells may come from the graft donor.

This clonotype was seen many times. The V gene is TRBV20-1, the J gene TRBJ1-3, with D uncertain. This CDR3 region has 12 residues. Trimming shortened V by 4 bases and J by 4 bases, and 8 bases separated the two germline ends. The V gene's germline CDR1 is DFQATT and CDR2 SNEGSKA (reference sequence). The CDR3 DNA follows: TGCAGTGCTACTGGGCCAGGAAACACCATATATTTT. Protein: CSATGPGNTIYF.

This clonotype was seen a handful of times. The CDR3 sequence: CASSESAGTASTDTQYF. The CDR3 nucleotides are TGCGCCAGCAGTGAGTCGGCCGGGACAGCTAGCACAGATACGCAGTATTTT. This rearrangement joins TRBV10-2 to TRBJ2-3; TRBD1 matches at 7 bases. Trimming cost V 0 bases and J 0 bases; bases outside gene matches: 6. Germline CDR1 reads WSHSY; CDR2 reads SAAADI. The CDR3 spans 17 residues.

This clonotype was picked up a small number of times. The gene calls are TRBV20-1 and TRBJ2-1; maybe TRBD2 (6 bases). V was cut by 0 bases and J by 7 bases, with 13 bases left in between. Looked up from germline, CDR1 is DFQATT and CDR2 is SNEGSKA (reference sequence). The CDR3 totals 14 residues. CDR3 sequence (DNA): TGCAGTGCTAGAGATTCCGGGGGAGTAAATGAGCAGTTCTTC. This translates into CSARDSGGVNEQFF.

Many counts were recorded for this clonotype. The chain combines TRBV7-3 with TRBJ2-3; D uncertain. Per germline, CDR1 SGHTA and CDR2 FQGTGA. V lost 3 bases to trimming and J lost 6 bases, with 16 bases between them. This CDR3 has 15 amino acids. The CDR3, as DNA: TGTGCCAGCAGCTTCGGGCAGGCCCCTCCCGATACGCAGTATTTT. Protein: CASSFGQAPPDTQYF.

The CDR3 coding sequence is TGTGCCAGCAGCTACTCTAGCGGGGCCAACTACAATGAGCAGTTCTTC. This sequence encodes CASSYSSGANYNEQFF. The V call is TRBV7-2, the J call TRBJ2-1, with 9 bases matching TRBD2. V lost 4 bases to trimming and J lost 3 bases; unmatched junction nucleotides: 7. The CDR3 totals 16 residues. Germline assignment: CDR1 SGHTA and CDR2 FQGNSA. The full variable domain, completed using reference TRBV7-2 and TRBJ2-1, is GAGVSQSPSNKVTEKGKDVELRCDPISGHTALYWYRQSLGQGLEFLIYFQGNSAPDKSGLPSDRFSAERTGGSVSTLTIQRTQQEDSAVYLCASSYSSGANYNEQFFGPGTRLTVL.

The V call is TRBV5-4, the J call TRBJ2-1; 12 bases agree with TRBD2. The CDR3 sequence is 18 residues long. Per germline, CDR1 SGHNT and CDR2 YYREEE (reference sequence). Unmatched junction bases numbered 9, after V lost 4 bases and J lost 1 base. The CDR3 DNA is TGTGCCAGCAGCGGGGGGACTAGCGGGCCCGTATCCTACAATGAGCAGTTCTTC. The encoded protein is CASSGGTSGPVSYNEQFF.

The chain joins TRBV7-9 to TRBJ1-2, with no clear D. V lost 5 bases and J lost 4, with 8 bases in between. Germline CDR1 SEHNR, CDR2 FQNEAQ (reference sequence). This CDR3 spans 12 amino acids. The CDR3 loop is CASSPNSYGYTF. In nucleotides, the CDR3 is TGTGCCAGCAGCCCGAACAGCTATGGCTACACCTTC.

The chain employs TRBV7-2 and TRBJ1-2; a possible D gene is TRBD1 (5 bases). Between the trimmed V and J ends, which lost 5 bases and 4 bases, there was a span of 20 bases. Germline CDR1 and CDR2: SGHTA and FQGNSA. This CDR3 has 16 amino acids. The CDR3 nucleotides are TGTGCCAGCAGCGTGGGGACCCTCCTTACATCCTATGGCTACACCTTC. Translating gives CASSVGTLLTSYGYTF.

This clonotype was counted ten times or more. The J gene is TRBJ2-1, the V gene TRBV5-1; no reliable D call. This CDR3 spans 12 amino acids. Looked up from germline, CDR1 is SGHRS and CDR2 is YFSETQ. Trimming took 1 base from V and 4 from J, leaving 3 bases between them. CDR3 protein: CASSLMYNEQFF. DNA of the CDR3: TGCGCCAGCAGCTTGATGTACAATGAGCAGTTCTTC.

The genes are TRBV10-3 and TRBJ2-7, with a tentative D call TRBD2 (7 bases). The CDR3 contains 16 residues. CDR1 and CDR2 from the germline V gene are ENHRY and SYGVKD. Trimming stripped 4 bases from V and 4 bases from J, with 20 bases between. The chain's CDR3 is CAISGGGGTSLYEQYV. The CDR3 region has the DNA TGTGCCATCAGTGGAGGGGGAGGGACGTCCCTATACGAGCAGTACGTC.

Many counts were recorded for this clonotype. The chain combines TRBV7-6 with TRBJ2-2, with D perhaps matching TRBD2 (6 bases). The CDR3 loop spans 14 amino acids. CDR1 is SGHVS and CDR2 is FNYEAQ in the germline V gene. V was clipped by 3 bases and J by 10 bases, with 15 bases between them. The CDR3 is CASSLELAAVELFF. The CDR3 DNA is TGTGCCAGCAGCTTGGAACTAGCCGCGGTGGAGCTGTTTTTT. The full variable domain, completed using reference TRBV7-6 and TRBJ2-2, is GAGVSQSPRYKVTKRGQDVALRCDPISGHVSLYWYRQALGQGPEFLTYFNYEAQQDKSGLPNDRFSAERPEGSISTLTIQRTEQRDSAMYRCASSLELAAVELFFGEGSRLTVL.

V is TRBV12-3 or TRBV12-4 and J is TRBJ2-7; tentatively, D is TRBD1 (5 bases). The CDR3 is 12 residues long. Trimming left V 3 bases short and J 5 bases short, with 8 bases between. The CDR3 nucleotides read TGTGCCAGCAGTTTGGGGCTGGACGAGCAGTACTTC. Encoded protein: CASSLGLDEQYF.

V is TRBV20-1 and J is TRBJ1-6; D ambiguous. CDR1 and CDR2 from the germline V gene are DFQATT and SNEGSKA (reference sequence). This CDR3 comprises 14 residues. The V and J ends lost 6 bases and 0 bases respectively, with 9 bases between them. The DNA of the CDR3 is TGCAGTGCGGGGAAGGACTCCTATAATTCACCCCTCCACTTT. Its protein product is CSAGKDSYNSPLHF.

This clonotype was observed at least ten times. The V and J genes are TRBV6-2 or TRBV6-3 and TRBJ1-2; D gene ambiguous. The V end was cut by 2 bases, the J end by 5 bases, with 3 bases between. Germline CDR1 MNHEY, CDR2 SVGEGT. This CDR3 is 11 amino acids long. In DNA, the CDR3 is TGTGCCAGCAGTTACATTTATGGCTACACCTTC. Its translation: CASSYIYGYTF.

The V and J genes are TRBV27 and TRBJ2-7, with D unresolved. CDR1 and CDR2 from the germline V gene are MNHEY and SMNVEV (reference sequence). V gave up 2 bases and J gave up 6 bases, with 17 bases separating them. The CDR3 totals 15 residues. In nucleotides, the CDR3 is TGTGCCAGCAGTTTAGGCAGCAGTCCGCTCTCCGAGCAGTACTTC. Protein product: CASSLGSSPLSEQYF.

This chain connects TRBV20-1 to TRBJ2-4; 10 bases are shared with TRBD2. The germline gives CDR1 DFQATT, CDR2 SNEGSKA (reference sequence). V shed 6 bases, J shed 3 bases, and the junction held 11 bases outside the gene matches. The CDR3 contains 16 residues. CDR3 coding DNA: TGCAGTGCATATAGCGGGGGGCGCGGGGTCAAAAACATTCAGTACTTC. Its protein is CSAYSGGRGVKNIQYF.

This clonotype has a count of ten or more. V gene TRBV10-3 combines with J gene TRBJ2-5; TRBD2 might be the D (6 bases). Trimming stripped 4 bases from V and 0 bases from J, with 9 bases between. Per germline, CDR1 ENHRY and CDR2 SYGVKD. This CDR3 contains 14 residues. The CDR3 here is CAISGRTNQETQYF. In DNA form, the CDR3 reads TGTGCCATCAGTGGGAGGACTAACCAAGAGACCCAGTACTTC.

The rearrangement uses TRBV5-1 and TRBJ2-1, with 9 nucleotides matching TRBD2. CDR1 and CDR2 (germline): SGHRS, YFSETQ. V was clipped by 1 base and J by 7 bases; unmatched bases: 6. The CDR3 has 15 amino acids. The CDR3 reads CASSLLGGGGNEQFF. Here the CDR3 DNA reads TGCGCCAGCAGCTTGCTTGGCGGGGGGGGGAATGAGCAGTTCTTC.

The chain is built from TRBV15 and TRBJ2-2, with D hard to call. The CDR3 is made up of 14 amino acids. Germline V gene lookup returns CDR1 LNHNV and CDR2 YYDKDF (reference sequence). The germline V and J ends were trimmed by 0 bases and 0 bases, with 2 bases remaining between them. As DNA, the CDR3 is TGTGCCACCAGCAGAGATACGAACACCGGGGAGCTGTTTTTT. Its translation is CATSRDTNTGELFF.

The chain links TRBV5-5 to TRBJ2-7; D remains ambiguous. Trimming took 2 bases from V and 6 from J, leaving 12 bases between them. The CDR3 contains 13 residues. CDR1 is SGHKS and CDR2 is YYEKEE in the germline V gene (reference sequence). The DNA for the CDR3 is TGTGCCAGCAGCTTTAGGACCGTGGGCGAGCAGTACGTC. Residues: CASSFRTVGEQYV.